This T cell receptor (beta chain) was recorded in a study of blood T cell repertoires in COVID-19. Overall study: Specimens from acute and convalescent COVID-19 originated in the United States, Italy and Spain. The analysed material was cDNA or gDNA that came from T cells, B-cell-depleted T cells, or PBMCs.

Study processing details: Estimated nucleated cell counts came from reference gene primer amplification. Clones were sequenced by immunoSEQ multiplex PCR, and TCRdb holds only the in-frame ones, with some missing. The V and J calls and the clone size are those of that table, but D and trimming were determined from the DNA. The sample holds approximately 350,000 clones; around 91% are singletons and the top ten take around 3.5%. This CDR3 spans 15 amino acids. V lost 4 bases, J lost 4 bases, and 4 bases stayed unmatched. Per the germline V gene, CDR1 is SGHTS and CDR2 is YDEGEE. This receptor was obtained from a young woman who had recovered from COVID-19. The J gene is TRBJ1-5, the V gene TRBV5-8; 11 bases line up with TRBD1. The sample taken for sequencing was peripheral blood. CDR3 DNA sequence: TGTGCCAGCAGCAGGGGACAGGGGGAGAATCAGCCCCAGCATTTT. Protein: CASSRGQGENQPQHF.